This entry lists 26 T cell receptor beta chains sequenced from one sample in a study of T cell responses to AZD1222 COVID-19 vaccine. The data were produced by immunoSEQ multiplex PCR, yet TCRdb's version contains in-frame clones alone and is incomplete. The table shows approximately 150,000 clones, with 70% to 90% occurring only once. The sequenced sample was peripheral blood, obtained 28 days after the second dose of the MenACWY control vaccine. Every receptor here comes from an adult who received the MenACWY meningococcal vaccine as a control.

This rearrangement joins TRBV5-4 to TRBJ1-3, with 7 bases lining up with TRBD1. Trimming removed 4 bases from V and 3 bases from J; junction bases left unmatched: 7. The CDR3 spans 15 residues. CDR1 is SGHNT, CDR2 YYREEE, per germline (reference sequence). The CDR3: CASSRDRTNGNTIYF. The CDR3 DNA follows: TGTGCCAGCAGCCGGGACAGAACAAATGGAAACACCATATATTTT.

V usage is TRBV5-1 and J usage is TRBJ1-1; D is undetermined. Per germline, CDR1 SGHRS and CDR2 YFSETQ. Trimming pared 3 bases from V and 0 bases from J, leaving 12 bases between. The CDR3 has 15 residues. The CDR3 DNA reads TGCGCCAGCAGCTGGCGTGGGGTAGTGAACACTGAAGCTTTCTTT. Translated: CASSWRGVVNTEAFF.

This clone was counted a few times. The CDR3 spells CASSLSFPGLTYQETQYF. The CDR3 region has the DNA TGCGCCAGCAGCCTTTCTTTTCCGGGACTAACGTACCAAGAGACCCAGTACTTC. This sequence joins TRBV4-1 and TRBJ2-5, with TRBD2 matching over 7 bases. The CDR3 extends over 18 amino acids. Germline values: CDR1 MGHRA, CDR2 YSYEKL. The V gene end was trimmed by 4 bases and the J gene end by 0 bases; junction bases not matched to a gene: 14.

The chain is built from TRBV11-3 and TRBJ1-1, with D possibly matching TRBD1 (6 bases). Germline V gives CDR1 SGHNT, CDR2 YENEEA. Trimming removed 1 base from V and 4 bases from J, with 13 bases in between. CDR3 length equals 15 residues. CDR3 residues: CASSLVLQGVTEAFF. The CDR3 DNA follows: TGTGCCAGCAGCTTAGTCCTACAGGGTGTCACTGAAGCTTTCTTT. Combining the CDR3 with reference TRBV11-3 and TRBJ1-1 gives the whole variable domain EAGVVQSPRYKIIEKKQPVAFWCNPISGHNTLYWYLQNLGQGPELLIRYENEEAVDDSQLPKDRFSAERLKGVDSTLKIQPAELGDSAVYLCASSLVLQGVTEAFFGQGTRLTVV.

The chain combines TRBV7-9 with TRBJ1-6, with D maybe TRBD1 (6 bases). Trimming left V 5 bases short and J 7 bases short, with 15 bases between. Germline values: CDR1 SEHNR, CDR2 FQNEAQ (reference sequence). The length of the CDR3 is 15 residues. CDR3 nucleotides: TGTGCCAGCAGCGCGAAAACAGGGAACAATTCACCCCTCCACTTT. It yields the protein CASSAKTGNNSPLHF.

The rearrangement uses TRBV7-2 and TRBJ1-5; D not resolved. The V gene lost 1 base and the J gene lost 10 bases, with 11 bases spanning the gap. The CDR3 totals 13 residues. Germline V gene lookup returns CDR1 SGHTA and CDR2 FQGNSA. The CDR3 region has the DNA TGTGCCAGCAGCTTAGAGTATTTGGGCCCCCAGCATTTT. Amino acids: CASSLEYLGPQHF.

V is TRBV16 and J is TRBJ2-7, with a possible D match to TRBD2 (7 bases). Germline loops: CDR1 KGHSY, CDR2 FQNENV. V was trimmed by 7 bases and J by 7 bases, leaving 26 bases between them. CDR3 size: 16 residues. In DNA, the CDR3 is TGTGCCAGCACCACCATATACGCCGGGGGGCGCGGGGAGCAGTACTTC. It codes for CASTTIYAGGRGEQYF.

The rearrangement links TRBV30 to TRBJ1-1; 9 nucleotides agree with TRBD1. The CDR3 has 13 amino acids. Trimming took 5 bases from V and 5 from J; bases not matched to a gene: 6. Per germline, CDR1 GTSNPN and CDR2 SVGIG (reference sequence). The chain's CDR3 is CAWGDRVPTEAFF. CDR3 nucleotide sequence: TGTGCCTGGGGGGACAGGGTACCTACTGAAGCTTTCTTT.

This clone was observed a single time. V gene TRBV3-1 (or the pseudogene TRBV3-2) combines with J gene TRBJ2-7; no reliable D call. The CDR3 sequence is 13 residues long. Trimming shortened V by 0 bases and J by 6 bases, and 9 bases separated the two germline ends. From germline, CDR1 is LGHDT and CDR2 YNNKEL (reference sequence). The chain's CDR3 is CASSQDALSEQYF. For the CDR3, the DNA is TGTGCCAGCAGCCAAGACGCCCTGTCCGAGCAGTACTTC.

The chain employs TRBV14 and TRBJ2-7; 11 bases map to TRBD2. Unmatched junction bases numbered 5, after V lost 1 base and J lost 3 bases. Looked up from germline, CDR1 is SGHDN and CDR2 is FVKESK. The CDR3 covers 16 residues. CDR3 sequence reads: CASSQGLAGSGYEQYF. The CDR3 nucleotides are TGTGCCAGCAGCCAAGGACTAGCGGGGTCGGGCTACGAGCAGTACTTC.

The chain carries TRBV7-3 and TRBJ2-1; D perhaps matches TRBD1 (5 bases). Trimming took off 5 bases at V and 7 bases at J, with 12 bases between the two ends. The CDR3 is 13 amino acids. CDR1 is SGHTA and CDR2 is FQGTGA in the germline V gene. CDR3 amino acids: CASSQGFNNEQFF. In DNA form, the CDR3 reads TGTGCCAGCAGCCAGGGTTTTAATAATGAGCAGTTCTTC.

V is TRBV6-4 and J is TRBJ2-3, with TRBD1 matching over 7 bases. Germline assignment: CDR1 MRHNA and CDR2 SNTAGT. The junction had 6 bases not matched to a gene; V was cut back by 5 bases and J by 4 bases. CDR3 length: 14 amino acids. This chain's CDR3 is CASSSTGNADTQYF. CDR3 bases: TGTGCCAGCAGTTCGACAGGGAACGCAGATACGCAGTATTTT.

The CDR3 DNA follows: TGTGCCTGGGGTCCGGGACTAGGTGATGAGACCCAGTACTTC. It encodes CAWGPGLGDETQYF. The gene calls are TRBV30 and TRBJ2-5; 8 bases fit TRBD2. This CDR3 has 14 residues. V shed 5 bases and J 5 bases; nucleotides not matched to a gene: 10. From germline, CDR1 is GTSNPN and CDR2 SVGIG (reference sequence).

The chain joins TRBV6-5 to TRBJ1-2; 7 bases agree with TRBD1. The V gene end was trimmed by 6 bases and the J gene end by 5 bases; junction bases not matched to a gene: 6. This CDR3 region has 13 residues. The germline V gene has CDR1 MNHEY and CDR2 SVGAGI. The CDR3 region has the DNA TGTGCCAGCAGCCAGACAGGGCGGTATGGCTACACCTTC. Translating it yields CASSQTGRYGYTF.

V gene TRBV28 combines with J gene TRBJ2-3; the D gene is possibly TRBD1 (6 bases). This CDR3 is built from 17 residues. CDR1 is MDHEN, CDR2 SYDVKM, per germline. With 7 bases removed from V and 2 bases from J, the gap between germline ends came to 22 bases. The CDR3 loop is CASTLDKGTKTTDTQYF. DNA of the CDR3: TGTGCCAGCACCCTCGATAAAGGGACAAAGACCACAGATACGCAGTATTTT.

CDR3 nucleotides: TGTGCCAGCAGCTTGGTTACCTCCGCGCTTGAAGCTTTCTTT. Amino acid sequence: CASSLVTSALEAFF. The gene calls are TRBV5-6 and TRBJ1-1; no definite D call. Germline CDR1 reads SGHDT; CDR2 reads YYEEEE. CDR3 length equals 14 residues. V lost 0 bases and J 7 bases, leaving 13 bases between the germline ends.

The chain carries TRBV6-5 and TRBJ2-1; 7 bases match TRBD1. CDR1 and CDR2 (germline): MNHEY, SVGAGI. V gave up 8 bases and J gave up 16 bases; unmatched junction bases: 14. The CDR3 is 12 amino acids. The CDR3 spells CASGVFPRTGFF. Here the CDR3 DNA reads TGTGCCAGCGGGGTTTTCCCTCGGACAGGCTTCTTC.

CDR3 sequence: CASRAPGQLKFNYGYTF. The CDR3 DNA sequence: TGTGCCAGCAGGGCCCCGGGACAGCTCAAATTTAACTATGGCTACACCTTC. The genes are TRBV3-1 (or the pseudogene TRBV3-2) and TRBJ1-2, with 7 nucleotides matching TRBD1. The length of the CDR3 is 17 residues. CDR1 and CDR2 from the germline V gene are LGHDT and YNNKEL (reference sequence). Trimming took 6 bases from V and 1 from J; bases not matched to a gene: 14.

CDR3 sequence (DNA): TGTGCCAGCAGCGTAGACTTTGGCACTGAAGCTTTCTTT. Its protein is CASSVDFGTEAFF. J is TRBJ1-1 and V is TRBV9; D unresolved. V lost 0 bases to trimming and J lost 4 bases, with 7 bases between them. The germline gives CDR1 SGDLS, CDR2 YYNGEE. The CDR3 totals 13 residues.

The V call is TRBV30, the J call TRBJ1-2; D remains unclear. Germline lookup yields CDR1 GTSNPN and CDR2 SVGIG (reference sequence). The CDR3 spans 11 residues. Trimming took off 2 bases at V and 4 bases at J, with 5 bases between the two ends. CDR3 nucleotide sequence: TGTGCCTGGAGTATGAGCTATGGCTACACCTTC. Translated, it gives CAWSMSYGYTF.

This clone appeared once. The chain is built from TRBV3-1 (or the pseudogene TRBV3-2) and TRBJ1-2, with 7 positions matching TRBD1. Germline CDR1 and CDR2: LGHDT and YNNKEL (reference sequence). Trimming cost V 5 bases and J 7 bases; bases outside gene matches: 10. The CDR3 runs to 14 residues. The CDR3 region has the DNA TGTGCCAGCAGCTATGGACAGGATCCGCGTGGCTACACCTTC. Translation: CASSYGQDPRGYTF.

V is TRBV24-1 and J is TRBJ2-7; D gene unclear. Germline V CDR1 and CDR2: KGHDR, SFDVKD. Trimming pared 3 bases from V and 6 bases from J, leaving 11 bases between. The CDR3 is made up of 13 amino acids. The CDR3 loop is CATSDGFMGEQYF. The CDR3, as DNA: TGTGCCACCAGTGATGGCTTCATGGGCGAGCAGTACTTC.

The sample holds one count of this clone. The V and J genes are TRBV7-2 and TRBJ2-7; D not certain. The germline gives CDR1 SGHTA, CDR2 FQGNSA. V lost 2 bases, J lost 3 bases, and 11 bases lay in between. The CDR3 sequence is 14 residues long. CDR3 nucleotide sequence: TGTGCCAGCAGCTTAACGGCGACGAGCTACGAGCAGTACTTC. Its translation: CASSLTATSYEQYF.

The CDR3, as DNA: TGTGCCAGCAGAAGGGGGCCGAACACTGAAGCTTTCTTT. Translated: CASRRGPNTEAFF. The chain combines TRBV3-1 (or the pseudogene TRBV3-2) with TRBJ1-1, with 7 bases lining up with TRBD1. The germline gives CDR1 LGHDT, CDR2 YNNKEL (reference sequence). CDR3 length: 13 residues. With 6 bases clipped from V and 1 base from J, the junction kept 2 bases outside the gene matches.

V is TRBV5-8 and J is TRBJ1-5; 11 nucleotides agree with TRBD1. The CDR3 consists of 14 residues. Germline V gives CDR1 SGHTS, CDR2 YDEGEE. The V gene end was trimmed by 3 bases and the J gene end by 6 bases; junction bases not matched to a gene: 2. The CDR3 DNA reads TGTGCCAGCAGCTGGGACAGGGGGGTTCAGCCCCAGCATTTT. It codes for CASSWDRGVQPQHF.

The rearrangement joins TRBV4-1 to TRBJ1-5; D ambiguous. Germline CDR1 and CDR2: MGHRA and YSYEKL. V dropped 0 bases and J dropped 5 bases, with 11 bases sitting between them. This CDR3 is built from 15 residues. The DNA for the CDR3 is TGCGCCAGCAGCCAAGATAGGACTGCCTATCAGCCCCAGCATTTT. This encodes CASSQDRTAYQPQHF.